These T cell receptor beta chains were read from a single sample in a study of blood T cells in healthy people across ages. Using its own MiXCR run on the 5' RACE reads, TCRdb lists one record per CDR3 protein. The data hold about 830,000 distinct CDR3 sequences, with approximately 67% observed a single time. Material for sequencing was blood. All receptors derive from a man aged 30 to 45 in good health. Both conserved end residues are part of each CDR3. A D gene is named only where the DNA matches it firmly. A clone size is listed for some rows: how often the clone was seen (once, few, many), or a class if it is expanded.

D | size | J | V | DNA | CDR3
. | . | TRBJ2-7 | TRBV2 | TGTGCCAGCACTAAGGGGCTGAACTCCTACGAGCAGTACTTC | CASTKGLNSYEQYF
TRBD1 | . | TRBJ2-1 | TRBV20-1 | TGCAGTGCTAGAGATCGGACAGGGGGCGGCCATGAGCAGTTCTTC | CSARDRTGGGHEQFF
. | once | TRBJ2-1 | TRBV11-2 | TGTGCCAGCAGCTGGAATCGGGGGCAATATGAGCAGTTCTTC | CASSWNRGQYEQFF
. | . | TRBJ2-2 | TRBV20-1 | TGCAGTGCTAGAGGGTCAAGCGGCAGGGGGGTCTTGGGCACCGGGGAGCTGTTTTTT | CSARGSSGRGVLGTGELFF
. | . | TRBJ2-7 | TRBV29-1 | TGCAGCGTTGCTGGTGACAGCCTTTCCTACGAGCAGTACTTC | CSVAGDSLSYEQYF
TRBD2 | . | TRBJ2-3 | TRBV4-2 | TGTGCCAGCAGCCAAGTGTTTAGCGGGGGGGCCGTAGATACGCAGTATTTT | CASSQVFSGGAVDTQYF
. | . | TRBJ2-7 | TRBV7-8 | TGTGCCAGCAGCTTAGCGTCTACTCGCGAGCAGTACTTC | CASSLASTREQYF
. | few | TRBJ2-7 | TRBV11-1 | TGTGCCAGCACCACAAGTCGACGGGGGGCCCCTTCCTACGAGCAGTACTTC | CASTTSRRGAPSYEQYF
TRBD1 | . | TRBJ2-5 | TRBV11-2 | TGTGCCAGCAGCACGGGACAGGGGAATCAAGAGACCCAGTACTTC | CASSTGQGNQETQYF
. | . | TRBJ2-7 | TRBV29-1 | TGCAGCGTTGCTTTGACGGGGGAGCAGTACTTC | CSVALTGEQYF
TRBD1 | few | TRBJ2-5 | TRBV14 | TGTGCCAGCAGCCACTCGCCGGGACAGGGGATTCTCGAGACCCAGTACTTC | CASSHSPGQGILETQYF
. | few | TRBJ2-1 | TRBV29-1 | TGCAGCGTTGAATTGGCAGGGTCGGGCAATGAGCAGTTCTTC | CSVELAGSGNEQFF
. | . | TRBJ2-7 | TRBV4-2 | TGTGCCAGCAGCCAAGACAGAGAAAACGAGCAGTACTTC | CASSQDRENEQYF
TRBD1 | . | TRBJ2-5 | TRBV6-2/TRBV6-3 | TGTGCCAGCAGTAGGACAGGGGGCTTTGAGACCCAGTACTTC | CASSRTGGFETQYF
TRBD2 | . | TRBJ2-1 | TRBV20-1 | TGCAGTGCTGTTAGCGGGGGGGCATACAATGAGCAGTTCTTC | CSAVSGGAYNEQFF
TRBD2 | . | TRBJ2-7 | TRBV5-1 | TGCGCCAGCAGCTTGACCCGGGGGGCCTACGAGCAGTACTTC | CASSLTRGAYEQYF
. | few | TRBJ2-5 | TRBV28 | TGTGCCAGCGATCAGGCGTCTAGAGAGACCCAGTACTTC | CASDQASRETQYF